Listed here are 10 T cell receptor beta chains from one sample, sequenced in a study of cytomegalovirus exposure and HLA in healthy donors (dated by TCRdb to about 2017). To prepare the library, the immunoSEQ multiplex PCR assay was applied. For the multiplex PCR, a mixture combining 60 forward primers for TCR Vbeta segments and 13 reverse primers for TCR Jbeta segments was used. Imported from immuneACCESS, the table was reduced by TCRdb to in-frame sequences with V and J called. These copies leave out some clones; in studies compared against another copy, an unresolved V gene accounts for under half, and the cause of the remainder is not known. This sample holds fewer than 110,000 clones; approximately 76% were observed only once. The ten biggest clones cover over 3.5% of the sample. Sequenced: PBMCs. The receptors originated from a man in his forties in good health and CMV-seronegative.

The V call is TRBV19, the J call TRBJ1-1; no definite D call. In germline, CDR1 is LNHDA, CDR2 SQIVND (reference sequence). This CDR3 spans 13 amino acids. V was pared by 8 bases and J by 7 bases, with 17 bases between. CDR3 sequence (DNA): TGTGCCAGTGCCAGAGGGCGAAGCCGTGAAGCTTTCTTT. Its translation: CASARGRSREAFF.

This rearrangement joins TRBV19 to TRBJ1-2; weak D call: TRBD1 (5 bases). Germline CDR1 and CDR2: LNHDA and SQIVND (reference sequence). V gave up 6 bases and J gave up 2 bases, with 16 bases separating them. The CDR3 is 15 amino acids. CDR3 sequence: CASRNHQGSNYGYTF. CDR3 in DNA: TGTGCCAGTAGGAACCATCAGGGCTCAAACTATGGCTACACCTTC.

Only one count was recorded for this clone. V gene TRBV7-2 combines with J gene TRBJ1-1; D remains unclear. CDR3 length: 14 amino acids. The V end lost 5 bases, the J end lost 3 bases, and 13 bases lay between the germline ends. CDR1 SGHTA and CDR2 FQGNSA come from the germline V gene. CDR3 region: CASSPRTGDTEAFF. In DNA, the CDR3 is TGTGCCAGCAGCCCCCGGACGGGAGACACTGAAGCTTTCTTT.

CDR3: CASSPRGQGARNEQFF. CDR3 nucleotides: TGTGCCAGTAGCCCGAGGGGGCAGGGGGCGCGGAATGAGCAGTTCTTC. V is TRBV19 and J is TRBJ2-1; 8 bases agree with TRBD1. CDR3 size: 16 residues. Trimming cost V 6 bases and J 7 bases; bases outside gene matches: 14. From germline, CDR1 is LNHDA and CDR2 SQIVND (reference sequence). Combining the CDR3 with reference TRBV19 and TRBJ2-1 gives the whole variable domain DGGITQSPKYLFRKEGQNVTLSCEQNLNHDAMYWYRQDPGQGLRLIYYSQIVNDFQKGDIAEGYSVSREKKESFPLTVTSAQKNPTAFYLCASSPRGQGARNEQFFGPGTRLTVL.

The V and J genes are TRBV28 and TRBJ1-2; 11 bases match TRBD1. The CDR3 runs 13 residues. With 6 bases clipped from V and 6 bases from J, the junction kept 3 bases outside the gene matches. CDR1 and CDR2 (germline): MDHEN, SYDVKM. The CDR3 DNA is TGTGCCAGCAGCGGACAGGGGGCAGATGGCTACACCTTC. It translates to CASSGQGADGYTF.

This clone was detected only a few times. The gene calls are TRBV30 and TRBJ1-2; D not certain. This CDR3 has 13 amino acids. Looked up from germline, CDR1 is GTSNPN and CDR2 is SVGIG (reference sequence). The ends were cut back, 5 bases at V and 2 bases at J, with 12 bases in the middle. CDR3 in amino acids: CAWGQRVNYGYTF. Here the CDR3 DNA reads TGTGCCTGGGGGCAGAGGGTAAACTATGGCTACACCTTC.

The chain has TRBV5-4 and TRBJ2-5, with TRBD2 matching over 7 bases. The CDR3 length is 14 residues. CDR1 is SGHNT, CDR2 YYREEE, per germline (reference sequence). With 4 bases clipped from V and 5 bases from J, the junction kept 8 bases outside the gene matches. In DNA, the CDR3 is TGTGCCAGCAGCCTCGCCGGACTAGGGGAGACCCAGTACTTC. Amino acids: CASSLAGLGETQYF.

The chain has TRBV9 and TRBJ2-7; perhaps TRBD2 as D (5 bases). Deletions cut 0 bases from V and 2 bases from J, with 9 bases between. The V gene's germline CDR1 is SGDLS and CDR2 YYNGEE. CDR3 length: 14 residues. CDR3 protein: CASSVETGTYEQYF. DNA for the CDR3: TGTGCCAGCAGCGTAGAAACGGGGACCTACGAGCAGTACTTC.

The genes are TRBV7-6 and TRBJ2-7, with 7 bases fitting TRBD1. The germline V gene encodes CDR1 SGHVS and CDR2 FNYEAQ. CDR3 size: 14 residues. J was trimmed by 4 bases and V by 5 bases; bases with no gene match: 8. The CDR3 region is CASSNPGQAYEQYF. The CDR3 DNA reads TGTGCCAGCAGCAACCCCGGACAGGCGTACGAGCAGTACTTC. The full variable domain, rest sourced from reference TRBV7-6 and TRBJ2-7, is GAGVSQSPRYKVTKRGQDVALRCDPISGHVSLYWYRQALGQGPEFLTYFNYEAQQDKSGLPNDRFSAERPEGSISTLTIQRTEQRDSAMYRCASSNPGQAYEQYFGPGTRLTVT.

This clone has a single count. V usage is TRBV4-2 and J usage is TRBJ1-1; TRBD1 agrees at 9 bases. V shed 0 bases, J shed 7 bases, and the junction held 3 bases outside the gene matches. Germline loops: CDR1 LGHNA, CDR2 YNFKEQ. CDR3 length: 14 residues. For the CDR3, the DNA is TGTGCCAGCAGCCAAGAGGGACAGGGCGGTGAAGCTTTCTTT. Its protein is CASSQEGQGGEAFF.